These 6 T cell receptor beta chains share one sample of origin, sequenced in a study of cytotoxic CD8 clonotypes in ibrutinib-treated CLL. The repertoire was sequenced with immunoSEQ multiplex PCR; TCRdb's copy has only in-frame clones and lacks some. The data contain roughly 200,000 clones, about 72% of them singletons. The sequencing used PBMCs, collected after 24 months of ibrutinib treatment. These receptors came from a human donor with chronic lymphocytic leukemia.

The chain carries TRBV9 and TRBJ2-1, with 7 positions matching TRBD1. The ends lost 3 bases at V and 2 bases at J; junction bases unmatched: 8. CDR1 and CDR2 (germline): SGDLS, YYNGEE. The CDR3 spans 16 residues. The CDR3 DNA reads as TGTGCCAGCAGCGAGGGGGCGAGCGGAGCCTACAATGAGCAGTTCTTC. It codes for CASSEGASGAYNEQFF.

The rearrangement links TRBV18 to TRBJ2-7; D gene unclear. The CDR3 contains 13 residues. V was cut by 3 bases and J by 7 bases, with 13 bases left in between. Germline-derived CDR1 and CDR2 are KGHSH and LQKENI. CDR3 bases: TGTGCCAGCTCACCCGGACCCCCTTATGAGCAGTACTTC. Its translation: CASSPGPPYEQYF.

This chain joins TRBV7-6 and TRBJ1-4, with 9 bases fitting TRBD1. The CDR3 length is 16 residues. In germline, CDR1 is SGHVS, CDR2 FNYEAQ. J lost 7 bases, V lost 6 bases, and 12 bases had no gene match. The CDR3 here is CASSSRPGQGVEKLFF. The CDR3 DNA sequence: TGTGCCAGCAGTTCGAGGCCGGGACAGGGAGTTGAAAAACTGTTTTTT.

This chain connects TRBV18 to TRBJ2-7, with a tentative D call TRBD1 (6 bases). The V and J ends lost 6 bases and 5 bases respectively, with 14 bases between them. CDR3 length: 13 amino acids. Germline values: CDR1 KGHSH, CDR2 LQKENI. In nucleotides, the CDR3 is TGTGCCAGCTCGTACCGGGACACCAACGAGCAGTACTTC. Translated, it gives CASSYRDTNEQYF.

V gene TRBV5-1 combines with J gene TRBJ1-1; D perhaps matches TRBD1 (5 bases). CDR1 and CDR2 (germline): SGHRS, YFSETQ. The CDR3 length is 11 residues. V lost 1 base to trimming and J lost 11 bases, with 9 bases between them. In DNA, the CDR3 is TGCGCCAGCAGCTTGTCAGGGTTCGCTTTCTTT. Its protein is CASSLSGFAFF. The full variable domain, in which reference TRBV5-1 and TRBJ1-1 provide the parts outside the CDR3, is KAGVTQTPRYLIKTRGQQVTLSCSPISGHRSVSWYQQTPGQGLQFLFEYFSETQRNKGNFPGRFSGRQFSNSRSEMNVSTLELGDSALYLCASSLSGFAFFGQGTRLTVV.

The chain joins TRBV28 to TRBJ2-7, with TRBD2 identical over 10 bases. V dropped 5 bases and J dropped 2; count of bases not matched to a gene: 12. The CDR3 is 17 residues long. Germline CDR1 MDHEN, CDR2 SYDVKM. This CDR3 is CASSLRPGTSATYEQYF. As DNA, the CDR3 is TGTGCCAGCAGTCTAAGACCCGGGACTAGCGCGACCTACGAGCAGTACTTC.